These 15 T cell receptor beta chains were all obtained from the same sample, sequenced in a study of Graves' ophthalmopathy and Graves' hyperthyroidism. The TCR beta CDR3 regions underwent amplification from RNA transcripts. HTBI primers were employed in first-round RT-PCR, then a second-round multiplex PCR followed. Via MiXCR, TCRdb re-called the multiplex PCR reads, giving one row per CDR3 protein. The sample contains 1 million to 1.3 million distinct CDR3 sequences, 35% to 40% of which appear only once. Sequencing was carried out using peripheral blood or thyroid tissue (not recorded which). Receptor source: an adult man with Graves' hyperthyroidism.

J is TRBJ2-3 and V is TRBV7-2; weak D call: TRBD1 (6 bases). The CDR3 length is 12 residues. CDR1 is SGHTA, CDR2 FQGNSA, per germline. V was shortened by 5 bases and J by 11 bases, with 14 bases between the two germline ends. DNA of the CDR3: TGTGCCAGCAGCACCTGGACAGCCCAGCAGTATTTT. It yields the protein CASSTWTAQQYF. The full variable domain, its missing parts supplied by reference TRBV7-2 and TRBJ2-3, is GAGVSQSPSNKVTEKGKDVELRCDPISGHTALYWYRQSLGQGLEFLIYFQGNSAPDKSGLPSDRFSAERTGGSVSTLTIQRTQQEDSAVYLCASSTWTAQQYFGPGTRLTVL.

This clonotype was counted only a few times. The chain combines TRBV28 with TRBJ2-5; weak D call: TRBD2 (6 bases). Trimming stripped 5 bases from V and 5 bases from J, with 9 bases between. CDR3 size: 12 residues. From germline, CDR1 is MDHEN and CDR2 SYDVKM. CDR3 bases: TGTGCCAGCAGTGCCGCGGGGGAGACCCAGTACTTC. Encoded protein: CASSAAGETQYF.

This clonotype was seen once. The chain employs TRBV25-1 and TRBJ2-7; tentative D call: TRBD2 (5 bases). The better agreement between TRBJ2-5 and the DNA end casts doubt on the J call. Germline values: CDR1 MGHDK, CDR2 SYGVNS. CDR3 length: 16 amino acids. Written as DNA, the CDR3 is TGTGCCAGCAGCTCCCCCCCCCTAGCTTCCCAAGAGACCCAGTACTTC. Protein sequence: CASSSPPLASQETQYF.

The chain recombines TRBV27 with TRBJ1-5; D gene ambiguous. The CDR3 is made up of 13 amino acids. The V end lost 2 bases, the J end lost 5 bases, and 7 bases lay between the germline ends. Germline V CDR1 and CDR2: MNHEY, SMNVEV (reference sequence). DNA of the CDR3: TGTGCCAGCAGTTTAATGGCCGATCAGCCCCAGCATTTT. It translates to CASSLMADQPQHF.

Ten or more counts support this clonotype. The chain recombines TRBV2 with TRBJ2-5; D perhaps matches TRBD2 (5 bases). Germline values: CDR1 SNHLY, CDR2 FYNNEI. This CDR3 contains 14 residues. Trimming took off 5 bases at V and 8 bases at J, with 18 bases between the two ends. This CDR3 reads CASSSGLKPGTQYF. As DNA, the CDR3 is TGTGCCAGCAGTTCTGGACTCAAGCCGGGAACCCAGTACTTC.

The chain recombines TRBV7-9 with TRBJ1-1, with a possible D match to TRBD1 (5 bases). Germline V gene sequence: CDR1 SEHNR, CDR2 FQNEAQ (reference sequence). Deletions cut 8 bases from V and 3 bases from J, with 25 bases between. The CDR3 length is 17 residues. The CDR3 here is CASSPLKGPWLDTEAFF. DNA of the CDR3: TGTGCCAGCTCTCCTCTTAAGGGGCCGTGGTTGGACACTGAAGCTTTCTTT.

This clonotype showed up many times. The CDR3 does not end in the conserved phenylalanine or tryptophan, so this is likely a read error. It is unclear where the CDR3 begins or ends on the DNA, so no DNA is shown, and the CDR3 is as TCRdb lists it. This chain joins TRBV12-5 and TRBJ1-1; TRBD1 is taken as the D call from the table, unchecked against the DNA. Germline CDR1 LGHNT, CDR2 FRNRAP. The length of the CDR3 is 12 amino acids, counting both ends. The CDR3 region is CASGRDRGHLMY.

This clonotype has a handful of counts. This chain links TRBV7-9 with TRBJ2-2; D gene unclear. The J call is uncertain, as TRBJ1-1 better fits the DNA end. The germline V gene encodes CDR1 SEHNR and CDR2 FQNEAQ (reference sequence). The CDR3 runs to 15 residues. CDR3 sequence (DNA): TGTGCCAGCAGTTCGGGTTGGCAGCCCGATACTGAAGCTTTCTTT. Its translation: CASSSGWQPDTEAFF.

This clonotype was picked up a small number of times. This could be a read error, since a much larger clone is one nucleotide away. V gene TRBV7-3 combines with J gene TRBJ1-5, with D unresolved. The CDR3 has 13 amino acids. In germline, CDR1 is SGHTA, CDR2 FQGTGA. V was trimmed by 5 bases and J by 7 bases, leaving 12 bases between them. The CDR3, as DNA: TGTGCCAGCAGCAACACCGGAGAGCAGCCCCAGCATTTT. This encodes CASSNTGEQPQHF. The whole variable domain, filled in from reference TRBV7-3 and TRBJ1-5, reads GAGVSQTPSNKVTEKGKYVELRCDPISGHTALYWYRQSLGQGPEFLIYFQGTGAADDSGLPNDRFFAVRPEGSVSTLKIQRTERGDSAVYLCASSNTGEQPQHFGDGTRLSIL.

This chain links TRBV7-8 with TRBJ2-1; tentatively, D is TRBD2 (7 bases). The germline V gene has CDR1 SGHVS and CDR2 FQNEAQ. V was trimmed by 7 bases and J by 8 bases, leaving 24 bases between them. The CDR3 is made up of 16 amino acids. CDR3 coding DNA: TGTGCCAGCAAACGATTACGGGACAAACGGGAGGATGAGCAGTTCTTC. Protein product: CASKRLRDKREDEQFF.

The chain links TRBV27 to TRBJ2-7; D not resolved. Trimming took off 5 bases at V and 0 bases at J, with 20 bases between the two ends. The CDR3 extends over 17 amino acids. Germline V gene data show CDR1 as MNHEY and CDR2 as SMNVEV (reference sequence). DNA for the CDR3: TGTGCCAGCAGTCCAAAAGTCATCCAGACGGTCTCCTACGAGCAGTACTTC. It yields the protein CASSPKVIQTVSYEQYF.

This clonotype was counted a few times. This chain links TRBV6-2 or TRBV6-3 with TRBJ2-7; D perhaps matches TRBD2 (6 bases). The DNA end lines up better with TRBJ2-1; the J call may be wrong. The CDR3 runs 15 residues. From germline, CDR1 is MNHEY and CDR2 SVGEGT. CDR3 nucleotides: TGTGCCAGCAGCACGACTAGGGACTCCTACAATGAGCAGTTCTTC. Translated: CASSTTRDSYNEQFF.

This clonotype was recorded many times. V usage is TRBV7-9 and J usage is TRBJ2-5; 9 bases are a match to TRBD2. CDR1 and CDR2 (germline): SEHNR, FQNEAQ (reference sequence). The CDR3 sequence is 14 residues long. Losses at the gene ends were 5 bases for V and 5 bases for J; bases not matched to a gene: 6. The CDR3 DNA is TGTGCCAGCAGCCTTAGCGGGAGCGGTGAGACCCAGTACTTC. It yields the protein CASSLSGSGETQYF.

The V call is TRBV29-1, the J call TRBJ1-2; a possible D gene is TRBD1 (5 bases). Germline CDR1 reads SQVTM; CDR2 reads ANQGSEA. Trimming took off 6 bases at V and 3 bases at J, with 17 bases between the two ends. This CDR3 is 14 amino acids long. In nucleotides, the CDR3 is TGCAGCGTCGAGGCAGGGTCGGGGTACTATGGCTACACCTTC. Its translation is CSVEAGSGYYGYTF. The full variable domain, with the rest looked up from reference TRBV29-1 and TRBJ1-2, is SAVISQKPSRDICQRGTSLTIQCQVDSQVTMMFWYRQQPGQSLTLIATANQGSEATYESGFVIDKFPISRPNLTFSTLTVSNMSPEDSSIYLCSVEAGSGYYGYTFGSGTRLTVV.

Many counts were recorded for this clonotype. J is TRBJ1-5 and V is TRBV2; D is unclear. The CDR3 sequence is 15 residues long. Looked up from germline, CDR1 is SNHLY and CDR2 is FYNNEI. V was trimmed by 0 bases and J by 1 base, leaving 7 bases between them. This chain's CDR3 is CASSEARGSNQPQHF. CDR3 bases: TGTGCCAGCAGTGAAGCGCGCGGAAGCAATCAGCCCCAGCATTTT. Together with reference TRBV2 and TRBJ1-5, the CDR3 gives the full variable domain: EPEVTQTPSHQVTQMGQEVILRCVPISNHLYFYWYRQILGQKVEFLVSFYNNEISEKSEIFDDQFSVERPDGSNFTLKIRSTKLEDSAMYFCASSEARGSNQPQHFGDGTRLSIL.